The present T cell receptor beta chain was sequenced within a study of cytomegalovirus exposure and HLA in healthy donors (dated by TCRdb to about 2017). Background for the entire study: According to an earlier analysis of 587 of the donors, roughly 180 million T cells yielded some 120 million unique TCR beta sequences and around 280 Gb of sequence data. To study patterns of TCR occurrence, a later analysis re-analyzed previously published TCR beta repertoires from 550 to 800 donors and added high-resolution HLA genotyping. All discovery cohort repertoires had been generated using a single sequencing platform. Donor age, sex, ethnicity and CMV serostatus were compiled together with the repertoire data. Of the roughly 390 genotyped donors, 75% to 85% were placed in the genetic ancestry cluster associated with self-reported Caucasian donors. To decide whether each TCR beta V gene segment behaved as functional or pseudogenic, an earlier analysis of several hundred of the donors relied on high-throughput TCR beta sequencing. Because of strong linkage in the cohort, a handful of DR-DQ haplotypes were treated as single units for association and clustering. In the later analysis, no new phenotypic data were used to find candidate immune exposures; instead, reliance was placed on TCR beta sequences and their occurrence across donors. HLA typing included class I and class II loci at four-digit resolution. The T cell repertoires of 670 or so subjects were profiled by immunosequencing and related to cytomegalovirus serostatus. In addition to the first cohort of 650 to 800 subjects, a separate validation cohort of 120 different subjects was used. To predict cytomegalovirus infection status, the study brought together high-throughput TCR immunosequencing, statistical association of individual TCRs with disease status, and machine learning. The aim of the study was to test whether cataloging public T cell receptors could identify signatures of past pathogen exposure. An early release covering roughly 640 HLA-typed donors comprised 250 to 350 gigabases of sequencing data and 85 million or so unique TCR sequences. Typing coverage varied by locus: about 620-630 donors for A, B, C, DRB1 and DQB1; roughly 510 for DQA1; over 600 for DPA1; more than 450 for DPB1. Among 300 to 450 genotyped donors of the cohort, an average of about 240,000 unique TCR beta nucleotide sequences were sequenced per donor, around 20% of them non-productive. A later genetic analysis used genome-wide SNP genotypes for about 65% of the 666 donors, treating that subset as a discovery cohort. Study-wide findings and limitations: A total of 150 to 200 TCR beta chains were listed by the study as associated with cytomegalovirus. In a later analysis, TCR association rates were found to vary across HLA loci, with the most associated TCRs seen for DRB1 alleles and the fewest for HLA-C alleles. Because some donors lacked HLA typing at each locus, the association tests relied only on the typed subset. In a later analysis, HLA-associated TCR beta chains showed more clonal expansion and lower generation probabilities than non-associated chains that were equally common. CMV serostatus was the only immune exposure information available for the cohort. According to a later analysis, parvovirus B19, influenza, CMV and Epstein-Barr virus appeared linked to several top co-occurrence clusters. Presence/absence analyses assumed roughly uniform sequencing depth across donors, an assumption that may not hold. This cohort had only TCR beta chains sequenced, and the lack of alpha or paired-chain data limited which features could be detected. Linkage disequilibrium might explain the correlated functional status among segregating V segments, but an unknown experimental factor could not be ruled out. The classifier was reported to diagnose cytomegalovirus status with high specificity and sensitivity in both the original cohort and the validation cohort. V-gene and J-gene trimming of TCR beta chains was associated with a missense DCLRE1C variant in a later genetic analysis, and the association was replicated in an independent cohort. According to a later analysis, most CMV-associated TCR beta chains appeared to be HLA-restricted, and the HLA associations seemed to be driven largely by CMV exposure. In a later genetic analysis, fewer N-insertions in productive TCRs were reported among donors in an Asian-associated ancestry cluster than the roughly 700-donor mean. Most TCR sequences were seen in very few donors, while some public TCRs were found in many individuals. A later analysis associated about 17,000 TCR beta sequences with specific HLA alleles at a false discovery rate of 0.05. A cluster of highly shared sequence variants was judged likely to be a technical artifact of the sequencing pipeline. Assigning TCR associations to individual alleles was difficult when HLA alleles, especially DR and DQ, strongly co-occurred. A further reported finding was that TCR beta sequences accurately predicted the HLA-A and HLA-B alleles for most subjects in the first cohort. Three of the identified cytomegalovirus-associated TCR beta chains were confirmed in vitro to be specific for cytomegalovirus antigens. Broadly in line with IMGT annotations, most TCR beta V segments showed up in productive rearrangements about 87% or about 30% of the time in an earlier analysis of several hundred of the donors. The authors suggested that the approach could potentially be generalized to other disease states and immunological phenotypes. Because the 87-base-pair reads could not distinguish some IMGT-functional V segments, including TRBV6-2 and TRBV6-3, those segments were excluded. Because counts were too low, more than 15 rarely observed V segments, including chromosome 9 orphons, were left out of the earlier analysis of about 620 of the donors.

To prepare the library, the immunoSEQ multiplex PCR assay was applied. For the multiplex PCR, a mixture combining 60 forward primers for TCR Vbeta segments and 13 reverse primers for TCR Jbeta segments was used. A multiplex PCR assay on genomic DNA amplified the CDR3 region of rearranged TCR beta genes. Amplified TCR beta libraries were sequenced as 87-base-pair reads on the Illumina HiSeq System. The original pipeline was this. A later analysis tallied around 80 million unique TCR beta chains across the 700 or so repertoires, and about 10 million of those chains were shared by two or more donors. Raw reads were error-corrected and collapsed into unique sequences by a nearest-neighbor algorithm in which closely related sequences were merged to remove PCR and sequencing errors. Alignment of CDR3 sequences to IMGT reference sequences was used to assign V, D and J gene segments. For a sequence to be retained, a match of at least six nucleotides to both a V gene segment and a J gene segment was required. A rearrangement counted as productive if the CDR3 had no stop codons and remained in frame with V and J, and every other rearrangement counted as non-productive. CDR3 was defined by IMGT convention, running from the second conserved V-encoded cysteine to the conserved J-encoded phenylalanine. In an earlier analysis of 500 to 650 of the donors, sequences lacking an unambiguous match to a single V gene segment were excluded. An earlier analysis of a few hundred of the donors classified V segments as functional when productive rearrangements were above 56.7% and as segregating when the standard deviation between donors was above 5%. A statistical classification framework was developed to diagnose cytomegalovirus status using the catalog of TCR beta chain sequences. In a later analysis, V and J genes were assigned by comparing TCR nucleotide sequences against IMGT/GENE-DB human TR gene sequences. In a later analysis, CDR3 sequences and most-parsimonious VDJ recombination scenarios were assigned using the TCRdist pipeline. In a later analysis, every TCR beta chain was defined by the combination of its CDR3 amino acid sequence and its V-gene family, and reads without a unique V-gene family were dropped. As a way to deal with suspected cross-contamination and a sequencing artifact, a later analysis dropped hundreds of nucleotide sequences that were highly shared and had low generation probability. For each public chain, a later analysis derived a clonal expansion index from normalized ranks of inferred template counts within each repertoire. Generation probabilities in a later analysis came from a VDJ recombination model fitted to out-of-frame rearrangements, and those results were checked against IGoR. A later analysis scored TCR-TCR, TCR-HLA and TCR-CMV co-occurrence with hypergeometric tests, applying a repertoire-size bias correction to TCR pairs. False discovery rates were estimated in a later analysis by permuting HLA or CMV assignments 20 times. In a later analysis, co-occurring TCRs were grouped using DBSCAN, with TCRdist sequence similarity added in when clustering inside HLA-allele-positive subsets. Co-occurrence clustering excluded repertoires with fewer than 30,000 or more than 120,000 public chains, plus five with anomalous nucleotide sharing. The immuneACCESS repertoire file appears here via TCRdb, limited to in-frame rearrangements. These files lack a portion of the clones; in checked studies, under half of the deficit traces to unresolved V genes, and the cause of the others is not known. Clone size and the V and J calls come from that table; the DNA yielded D and trimming. Here the sample has some 180,000 clones; under 85% occur a single time. Clones ranked in the top ten supply 5.4% of the sample.

The cohort consisted of 650 to 850 healthy bone marrow donors. All cohort members were sampled while nominally healthy, although unrecorded immune exposures were likely present. The donor was CMV seropositive and was included in the group of 250 to 300 seropositive cohort members. Each donor provided a peripheral blood sample, and peripheral blood mononuclear cells were used for TCR beta sequencing. Genomic DNA was extracted from the blood cell samples with the Qiagen DNeasy Blood Extraction Kit. As encoded in the germline V gene, CDR1 is LGHNA while CDR2 is YSLEER. The CDR3 sequence holds 13 residues, the cysteine and phenylalanine included. Only the CDR3 DNA stays, 39 bases, in frame from base 1. Trimming costs V 4 bases and J 8 bases, and their ends lie 14 bases apart. Concerning this clone itself: What antigen it recognizes has not been identified. Per-nucleotide qualities are absent, and no much larger clonotype sits a single base away.

The chain uses TRBV4-3 and TRBJ1-2; the best D guess is TRBD1, with 5 bases matching. This clonotype was obtained from a woman aged 18-29 years in good health and CMV-seropositive. The sequenced material came from PBMCs. The CDR3 reads CASSPQGLGGYTF. Read as DNA, the sequence is TGCGCCAGCAGCCCTCAGGGACTGGGAGGCTACACCTTC.